A selection of T cell receptor beta chains follows, all from one sample in a study of T cell responses to AZD1222 COVID-19 vaccine. The table came from immunoSEQ multiplex PCR; TCRdb's copy has only in-frame clones and leaves some out. The profile shows around 140,000 clones, approximately 83% of them singletons. Source: peripheral blood, taken on day 0 of AZD1222 vaccination. The receptor set was obtained from an adult in good health. The CDR3 runs from the conserved cysteine through the conserved F or W. Each record gives: clone size, V gene, J gene, D gene, CDR3 protein, CDR3 DNA. The D gene is left open where the match is weak. Not every row has a clone size; where given, it reads once, few, many or a size class.

abundance: NA
v_gene: TRBV6-5
j_gene: TRBJ2-2
d_gene: TRBD1
CDR3aa: CASSWDRVTGELFF
CDR3nt: TGTGCCAGCAGTTGGGACAGGGTCACCGGGGAGCTGTTTTTT

abundance: NA
v_gene: TRBV28
j_gene: TRBJ1-3
d_gene: NA
CDR3aa: CASSLLGKEGPSGNTIYF
CDR3nt: TGTGCCAGCAGTTTATTAGGTAAGGAGGGCCCCTCTGGAAACACCATATATTTT

abundance: NA
v_gene: TRBV5-1
j_gene: TRBJ2-1
d_gene: TRBD1
CDR3aa: CASSYGQGVEQFF
CDR3nt: TGCGCCAGCAGCTACGGACAGGGCGTTGAGCAGTTCTTC

abundance: NA
v_gene: TRBV2
j_gene: TRBJ1-5
d_gene: NA
CDR3aa: CASSELGVDSQDQPQHF
CDR3nt: TGTGCCAGCAGTGAGTTGGGCGTGGACAGCCAGGATCAGCCCCAGCATTTT

abundance: few
v_gene: TRBV19
j_gene: TRBJ2-7
d_gene: NA
CDR3aa: CASSMGGLSSYEQYF
CDR3nt: TGTGCCAGTAGTATGGGCGGCCTGAGCTCCTACGAGCAGTACTTC

abundance: NA
v_gene: TRBV27
j_gene: TRBJ1-1
d_gene: NA
CDR3aa: CASSQFQGLYTEAFF
CDR3nt: TGTGCCAGCAGCCAATTCCAGGGGCTGTACACTGAAGCTTTCTTT

abundance: NA
v_gene: TRBV6-5
j_gene: TRBJ1-1
d_gene: TRBD1
CDR3aa: CASGTVMNTEAFF
CDR3nt: TGTGCCAGCGGGACAGTAATGAACACTGAAGCTTTCTTT

abundance: NA
v_gene: TRBV6-2/TRBV6-3
j_gene: TRBJ1-2
d_gene: NA
CDR3aa: CASSPIFRDLNYGYTF
CDR3nt: TGTGCCAGCAGCCCTATCTTCCGGGATCTTAACTATGGCTACACCTTC

abundance: once
v_gene: TRBV12-3/TRBV12-4
j_gene: TRBJ1-2
d_gene: NA
CDR3aa: CASSLSGVNGYTF
CDR3nt: TGTGCCAGCAGTTTATCAGGGGTCAATGGCTACACCTTC

abundance: NA
v_gene: TRBV30
j_gene: TRBJ1-4
d_gene: NA
CDR3aa: CAWSEGVSGEKLFF
CDR3nt: TGTGCCTGGAGTGAGGGGGTATCGGGTGAAAAACTGTTTTTT

abundance: NA
v_gene: TRBV19
j_gene: TRBJ2-3
d_gene: TRBD1
CDR3aa: CASRTGGTDTQYF
CDR3nt: TGTGCCAGCCGTACAGGGGGCACGGATACGCAGTATTTT

abundance: NA
v_gene: TRBV11-2
j_gene: TRBJ2-7
d_gene: NA
CDR3aa: CASSPTRLGQTEQYF
CDR3nt: TGTGCCAGCAGCCCGACCCGCTTAGGACAGACCGAGCAGTACTTC

abundance: NA
v_gene: TRBV10-3
j_gene: TRBJ2-1
d_gene: TRBD1
CDR3aa: CAISGVQGSSYNEQFF
CDR3nt: TGTGCCATCAGTGGGGTACAGGGGAGCTCCTACAATGAGCAGTTCTTC

abundance: NA
v_gene: TRBV27
j_gene: TRBJ1-6
d_gene: NA
CDR3aa: CASSRGAGGNSPLHF
CDR3nt: TGTGCCAGCAGTCGGGGGGCTGGAGGTAATTCACCCCTCCACTTT

abundance: once
v_gene: TRBV15
j_gene: TRBJ2-2
d_gene: NA
CDR3aa: CATSRDKVGELFF
CDR3nt: TGTGCCACCAGCAGAGATAAGGTCGGGGAGCTGTTTTTT